These 7 T cell receptor beta chains were all obtained from the same sample, sequenced in a study of blood T cell repertoires in COVID-19. Assay: immunoSEQ multiplex PCR; the TCRdb copy retains only in-frame clones and omits some. Seen here are approximately 180,000 clones, approximately 83% observed once, and the top ten hold 10% to 11%. Specimen: peripheral blood. These receptors came from a human donor with active or convalescent COVID-19. The donor label of this sample is uncertain.

This chain joins TRBV19 and TRBJ2-7, with D maybe TRBD1 (5 bases). Trimming took off 4 bases at V and 6 bases at J, with 10 bases between the two ends. CDR1 and CDR2 (germline): LNHDA, SQIVND (reference sequence). The CDR3 has 12 amino acids. DNA of the CDR3: TGTGCCAGTAGTACCCAAAGGGGCGAGCAGTACTTC. Encoded protein: CASSTQRGEQYF.

This sequence joins TRBV25-1 and TRBJ2-3; 7 bases fit TRBD2. The CDR3 totals 15 residues. Germline CDR1 and CDR2: MGHDK and SYGVNS. V trimming: 7 bases; J trimming: 2 bases; junction bases outside the gene matches: 9. CDR3 in amino acids: CASTLVAGPTDTQYF. DNA of the CDR3: TGTGCCAGCACTCTCGTAGCGGGCCCCACAGATACGCAGTATTTT.

The chain recombines TRBV27 with TRBJ1-5; D is unresolved. Germline-derived CDR1 and CDR2 are MNHEY and SMNVEV (reference sequence). Trimming left V 3 bases short and J 5 bases short, with 8 bases between. This CDR3 contains 13 residues. CDR3 bases: TGTGCCAGCAGTTTCGTGCGGGATCAGCCCCAGCATTTT. This gives the protein CASSFVRDQPQHF.

The chain carries TRBV14 and TRBJ2-7; possibly TRBD1 for D (5 bases). The CDR3 spans 14 residues. Germline lookup yields CDR1 SGHDN and CDR2 FVKESK. With 4 bases removed from V and 2 bases from J, the gap between germline ends came to 12 bases. The CDR3 here is CASSPRQQPYEQYF. The CDR3 DNA reads TGTGCCAGCAGCCCCAGACAGCAACCCTACGAGCAGTACTTC.

The rearrangement joins TRBV29-1 to TRBJ1-4, with 8 bases matching TRBD1. This CDR3 has 15 residues. Germline CDR1 SQVTM, CDR2 ANQGSEA. Losses at the gene ends were 5 bases for V and 8 bases for J; bases not matched to a gene: 13. The CDR3 nucleotides read TGCAGCGTTACCCCCGAAGGGACAGGAGGCGAAAAACTGTTTTTT. This gives the protein CSVTPEGTGGEKLFF.

The J gene is TRBJ2-1, the V gene TRBV4-3; TRBD2 matches 9 bases. The CDR3 contains 14 residues. V dropped 6 bases and J dropped 9; count of bases not matched to a gene: 9. Germline V gene sequence: CDR1 LGHNA, CDR2 YSLEER. CDR3 sequence reads: CASSQGLARPEQFF. The CDR3 region has the DNA TGCGCCAGCAGTCAGGGACTAGCCAGGCCTGAGCAGTTCTTC.

The CDR3 nucleotides are TGTGCCAGCAGTCGCGCAGGTTCTCAGCCCCAGCATTTT. Translation: CASSRAGSQPQHF. This chain links TRBV28 with TRBJ1-5, with D uncertain. Germline loops: CDR1 MDHEN, CDR2 SYDVKM. The CDR3 totals 13 residues. With 5 bases removed from V and 6 bases from J, the gap between germline ends came to 11 bases.